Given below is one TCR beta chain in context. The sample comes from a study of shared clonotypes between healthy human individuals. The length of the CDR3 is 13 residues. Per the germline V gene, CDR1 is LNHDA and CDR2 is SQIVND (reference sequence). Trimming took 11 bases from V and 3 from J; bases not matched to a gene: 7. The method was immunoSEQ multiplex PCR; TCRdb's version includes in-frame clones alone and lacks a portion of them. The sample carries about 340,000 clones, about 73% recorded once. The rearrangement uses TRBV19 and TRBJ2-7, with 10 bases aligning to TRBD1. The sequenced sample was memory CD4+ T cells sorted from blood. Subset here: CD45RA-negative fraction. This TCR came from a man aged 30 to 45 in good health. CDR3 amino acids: CAVARDRGYEQYF. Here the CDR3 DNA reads TGTGCCGTTGCCCGGGACAGGGGCTACGAGCAGTACTTC.